This TCR beta chain came from a study of response to subunit inactivated influenza vaccine. J lost 0 bases, V lost 6 bases, and 3 bases had no gene match. The CDR3 consists of 14 residues. Comments on this clonotype: This may be a read error, as it is one base from a much larger clone.

MiXCR, applied by TCRdb to the RT-PCR reads, yields one record per CDR3 protein. This sample has hundreds of thousands of distinct CDR3 sequences, with under 20% found just once. This receptor was obtained from a man over 45 who received an inactivated influenza vaccine. The J gene is TRBJ2-7, the V gene TRBV12-3 or TRBV12-4; 9 bases match TRBD1. The sample was PBMCs from blood, taken roughly 5 days after vaccination. CDR3 DNA sequence: TGTGCCAGCAGGTTACAGGGGGCCTCCTACGAGCAGTACTTC. It translates to CASRLQGASYEQYF.